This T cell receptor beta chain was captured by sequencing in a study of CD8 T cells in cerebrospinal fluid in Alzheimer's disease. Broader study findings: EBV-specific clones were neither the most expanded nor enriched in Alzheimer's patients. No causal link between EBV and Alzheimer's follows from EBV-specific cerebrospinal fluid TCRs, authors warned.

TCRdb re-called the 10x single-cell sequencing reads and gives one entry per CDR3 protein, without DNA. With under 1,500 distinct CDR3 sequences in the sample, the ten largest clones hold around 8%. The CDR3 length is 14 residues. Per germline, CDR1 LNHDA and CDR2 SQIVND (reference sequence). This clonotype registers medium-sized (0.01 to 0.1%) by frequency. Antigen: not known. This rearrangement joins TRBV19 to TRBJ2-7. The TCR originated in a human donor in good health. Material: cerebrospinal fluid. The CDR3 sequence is CASSNQNSYGEQYF.